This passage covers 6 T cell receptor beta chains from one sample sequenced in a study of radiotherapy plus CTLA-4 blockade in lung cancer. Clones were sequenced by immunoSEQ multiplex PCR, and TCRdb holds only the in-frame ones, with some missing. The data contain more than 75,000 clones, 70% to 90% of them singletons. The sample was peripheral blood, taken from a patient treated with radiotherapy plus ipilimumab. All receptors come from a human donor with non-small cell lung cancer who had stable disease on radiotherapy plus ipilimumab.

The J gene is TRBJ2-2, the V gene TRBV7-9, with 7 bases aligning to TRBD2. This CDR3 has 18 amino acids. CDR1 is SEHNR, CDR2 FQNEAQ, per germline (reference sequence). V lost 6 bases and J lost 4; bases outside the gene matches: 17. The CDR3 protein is CASRAAGRGTSATGELFF. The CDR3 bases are TGTGCCAGCAGGGCGGCTGGGCGGGGGACCTCGGCCACCGGGGAGCTGTTTTTT.

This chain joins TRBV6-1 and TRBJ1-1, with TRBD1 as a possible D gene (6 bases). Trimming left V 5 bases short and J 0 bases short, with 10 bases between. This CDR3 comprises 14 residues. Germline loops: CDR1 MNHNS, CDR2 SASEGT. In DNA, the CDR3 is TGTGCCAGCAGTCACAGGGCCCTGAACACTGAAGCTTTCTTT. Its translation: CASSHRALNTEAFF.

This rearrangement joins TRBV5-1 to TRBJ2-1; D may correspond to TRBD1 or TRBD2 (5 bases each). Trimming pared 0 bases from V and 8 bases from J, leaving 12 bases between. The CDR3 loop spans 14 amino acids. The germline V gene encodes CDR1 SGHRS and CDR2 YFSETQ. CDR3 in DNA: TGCGCCAGCAGCTTGGCGGGGCCCCGGGATGAGCAGTTCTTC. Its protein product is CASSLAGPRDEQFF.

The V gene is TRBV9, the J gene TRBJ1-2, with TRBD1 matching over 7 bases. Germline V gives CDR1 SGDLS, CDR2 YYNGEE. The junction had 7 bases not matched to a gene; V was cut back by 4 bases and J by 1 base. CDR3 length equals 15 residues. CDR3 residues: CASSTLSGGNYGYTF. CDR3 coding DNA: TGTGCCAGCAGCACCCTATCAGGGGGTAACTATGGCTACACCTTC.

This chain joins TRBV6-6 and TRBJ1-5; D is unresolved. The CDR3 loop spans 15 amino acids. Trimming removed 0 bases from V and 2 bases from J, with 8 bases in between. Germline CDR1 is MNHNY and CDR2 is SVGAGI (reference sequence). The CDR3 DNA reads TGTGCCAGCAGTTACTCGAGTATGGGCAATCAGCCCCAGCATTTT. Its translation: CASSYSSMGNQPQHF.

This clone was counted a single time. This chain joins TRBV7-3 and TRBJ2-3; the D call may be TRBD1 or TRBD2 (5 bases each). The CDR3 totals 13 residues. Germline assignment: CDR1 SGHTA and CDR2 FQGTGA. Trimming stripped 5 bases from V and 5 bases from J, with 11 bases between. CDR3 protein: CASSDQGVDTQYF. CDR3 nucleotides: TGTGCCAGCAGCGACCAGGGAGTAGATACGCAGTATTTT.